One T cell receptor (beta chain) is described in this entry. Its antigen is not identified. This record comes from a study of cytomegalovirus exposure and HLA in healthy donors. Points from the study as a whole: CMV antigen specificity was confirmed in vitro for a few CMV-associated chains.

Trimming took 0 bases from V and 4 from J; bases not matched to a gene: 1. CDR1 and CDR2 (germline): SGHTA, FQGTGA. CDR3 size: 15 residues. The PCR was carried out with 60 Vbeta primers and 13 Jbeta primers. Libraries were prepared by immunoSEQ multiplex PCR; TCRdb keeps only in-frame clonotypes and omits some of them. Counted here are approximately 170,000 clones, roughly 80% occurring once; the ten biggest clones make up over 0.65%. The receptor comes from a young woman in good health and CMV-seronegative. This chain connects TRBV7-3 to TRBJ2-3, with 10 bases fitting TRBD2. What was sequenced was PBMCs. CDR3 sequence (DNA): TGTGCCAGCAGCTTAACCAGCGGGAGGGCAGATACGCAGTATTTT. It encodes CASSLTSGRADTQYF.